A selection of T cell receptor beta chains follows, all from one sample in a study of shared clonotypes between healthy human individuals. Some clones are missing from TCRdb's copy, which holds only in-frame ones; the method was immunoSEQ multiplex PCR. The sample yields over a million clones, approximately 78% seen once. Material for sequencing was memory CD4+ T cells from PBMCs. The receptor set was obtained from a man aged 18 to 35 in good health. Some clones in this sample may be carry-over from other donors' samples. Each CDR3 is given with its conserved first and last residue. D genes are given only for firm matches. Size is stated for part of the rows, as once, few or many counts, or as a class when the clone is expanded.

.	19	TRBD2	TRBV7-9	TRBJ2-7	CASSSPGWEGNPSSYEQYF	TGTGCCAGCAGCTCCCCGGGTTGGGAGGGGAACCCAAGCTCCTACGAGCAGTACTTC
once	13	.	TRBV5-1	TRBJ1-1	CASSLDGTTEAFF	TGCGCCAGCAGCTTGGACGGTACAACCGAAGCTTTCTTT
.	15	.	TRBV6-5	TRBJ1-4	CASSYSYARNEKLFF	TGTGCCAGCAGTTACTCGTATGCACGGAATGAAAAACTGTTTTTT
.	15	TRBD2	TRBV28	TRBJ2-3	CASSPIAGGADTQYF	TGTGCCAGCAGTCCGATAGCGGGAGGCGCAGATACGCAGTATTTT
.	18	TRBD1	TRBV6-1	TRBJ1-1	CASSDQPGTGHMNTEAFF	TGTGCCAGCAGTGATCAACCCGGGACAGGGCACATGAACACTGAAGCTTTCTTT
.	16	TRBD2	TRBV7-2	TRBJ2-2	CASSASSGSELGELFF	TGTGCCAGCAGCGCTTCTAGCGGGAGTGAACTCGGGGAGCTGTTTTTT
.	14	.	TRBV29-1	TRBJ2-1	CSFNGGMVDNEQFF	TGCAGCTTTAATGGGGGGATGGTTGACAATGAGCAGTTCTTC
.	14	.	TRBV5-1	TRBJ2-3	CASRRIGDTDTQYF	TGCGCCAGCAGGCGGATTGGGGATACAGATACGCAGTATTTT
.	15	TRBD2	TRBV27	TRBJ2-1	CASSRRLAGVEEQFF	TGTGCCAGCAGCCGGAGACTAGCGGGAGTAGAGGAGCAGTTCTTC
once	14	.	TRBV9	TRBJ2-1	CASSGSGVGHEQFF	TGTGCCAGCAGCGGTAGTGGGGTTGGCCATGAGCAGTTCTTC
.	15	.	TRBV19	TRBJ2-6	CASSIGFSGANVLTF	TGTGCCAGTAGTATAGGGTTTTCCGGGGCCAACGTCCTGACTTTC
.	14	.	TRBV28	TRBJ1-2	CASSLGGRDYGYTF	TGTGCCAGCAGTTTAGGGGGCAGGGATTATGGCTACACCTTC
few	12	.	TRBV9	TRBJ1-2	CASSVGGDGYTF	TGTGCCAGCAGCGTAGGAGGAGATGGCTACACCTTC
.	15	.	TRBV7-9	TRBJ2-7	CASSSRGQGLLEQYF	TGTGCCAGCAGCTCCCGTGGGCAGGGGCTGCTCGAGCAGTACTTC
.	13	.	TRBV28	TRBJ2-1	CASHRAKDNEQFF	TGTGCCAGTCACAGGGCGAAGGACAATGAGCAGTTCTTC
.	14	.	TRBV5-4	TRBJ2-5	CASSGGGPEETQYF	TGTGCCAGCAGCGGGGGAGGACCTGAGGAGACCCAGTACTTC
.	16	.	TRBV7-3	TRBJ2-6	CASSPPRASGANVLTF	TGTGCCAGCAGCCCGCCCCGGGCCTCTGGGGCCAACGTCCTGACTTTC
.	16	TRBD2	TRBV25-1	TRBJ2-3	CASSMGLAASTDTQYF	TGTGCCAGCAGCATGGGACTAGCGGCTAGCACAGATACGCAGTATTTT
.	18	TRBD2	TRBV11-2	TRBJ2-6	CASSLVGSGRSGANVLTF	TGTGCCAGCAGCTTAGTGGGTAGCGGGAGGTCTGGGGCCAACGTCCTGACTTTC
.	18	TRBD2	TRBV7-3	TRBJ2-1	CASSLSPSGRPHVDEQFF	TGTGCCAGCAGCCTCTCTCCTAGCGGGAGACCCCACGTGGATGAGCAGTTCTTC
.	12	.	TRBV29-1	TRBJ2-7	CSVSRDSGEQYF	TGCAGCGTCTCTCGGGACTCAGGTGAGCAGTACTTC
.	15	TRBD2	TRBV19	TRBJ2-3	CASSRRTSGTDTQYF	TGTGCCAGTAGTAGAAGGACTAGCGGTACAGATACGCAGTATTTT
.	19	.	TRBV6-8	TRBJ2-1	CASSYSKCGPHSPGDEQFF	TGTGCCAGCAGTTACTCGAAATGTGGGCCCCACTCCCCGGGCGATGAGCAGTTCTTC
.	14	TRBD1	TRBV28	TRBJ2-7	CATQGDRVPYEQYF	TGTGCCACCCAGGGGGACAGGGTCCCCTACGAGCAGTACTTC
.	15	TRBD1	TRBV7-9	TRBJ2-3	CASSPRQGSTDTQYF	TGTGCCAGCAGCCCTCGACAGGGGAGCACAGATACGCAGTATTTT
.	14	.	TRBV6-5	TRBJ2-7	CASSYGGRGYEQYF	TGTGCCAGCAGTTACGGGGGGCGCGGCTACGAGCAGTACTTC
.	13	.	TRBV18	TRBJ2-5	CASLVAPQETQYF	TGTGCCAGCTTGGTCGCGCCTCAAGAGACCCAGTACTTC
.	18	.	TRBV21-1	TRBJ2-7	CASSFNLWAGGPYHEQYF	TGTGCCAGCAGTTTCAATTTGTGGGCGGGAGGGCCCTACCACGAGCAGTACTTC
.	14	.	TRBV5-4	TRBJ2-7	CASSPQTGPYEQYF	TGTGCCAGCAGCCCACAGACAGGACCCTACGAGCAGTACTTC
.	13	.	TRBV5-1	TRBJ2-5	CASSLSGQETQYF	TGCGCCAGCAGCTTGTCGGGGCAAGAGACCCAGTACTTC
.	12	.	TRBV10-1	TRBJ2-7	CASRGGWYEQYF	TGCGCCAGCAGGGGGGGCTGGTACGAGCAGTACTTC
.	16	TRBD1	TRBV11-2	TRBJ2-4	CASSSAPQGAVSIQYF	TGTGCCAGCAGCTCAGCACCACAGGGGGCGGTTAGCATTCAGTACTTC
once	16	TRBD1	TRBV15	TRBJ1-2	CATSRDRDRANYGYTF	TGTGCCACCAGCAGAGATCGGGACAGAGCTAACTATGGCTACACCTTC
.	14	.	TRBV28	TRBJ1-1	CASSFTMRDTEAFF	TGTGCCAGCAGTTTCACAATGAGGGACACTGAAGCTTTCTTT
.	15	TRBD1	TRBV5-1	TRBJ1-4	CASTRTGSGNEKLFF	TGCGCCAGCACGCGGACAGGGTCGGGTAATGAAAAACTGTTTTTT
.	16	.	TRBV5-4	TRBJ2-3	CASSLVRQGGTDTQYF	TGTGCCAGCAGCTTAGTCCGTCAGGGAGGAACAGATACGCAGTATTTT
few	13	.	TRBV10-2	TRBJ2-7	CASRDFPTYEQYF	TGCGCCAGCAGGGACTTCCCCACCTACGAGCAGTACTTC